The T cell receptor (delta chain) under discussion was sequenced for a study of gamma-delta chains in newborns, infants, children. Study-wide background: Innate gammadelta T cells reportedly expand polyclonally right after birth, driven by microbial exposure, per the title.

TCRdb ran CATT on the reads. The repertoire holds a few thousand delta-chain clones, with approximately 4.3% as singletons. The germline V gene has CDR1 GEAIGNYY and CDR2 EKD. The CDR3 has 15 residues. Trimming removed 6 bases from V and 3 bases from J; junction bases left unmatched: 8. The TCR originated in a child who was a newborn, infant or young child, either healthy, febrile or measles-vaccinated (not recorded which). The chain links TRDV2 to TRDJ1, with TRDD3 matching 11 bases. Sequencing was performed on blood. CDR3 loop: CACLRLGDTADKLIF. As DNA, the CDR3 is TGTGCCTGTTTACGCTTGGGGGATACGGCCGATAAACTCATCTTT.